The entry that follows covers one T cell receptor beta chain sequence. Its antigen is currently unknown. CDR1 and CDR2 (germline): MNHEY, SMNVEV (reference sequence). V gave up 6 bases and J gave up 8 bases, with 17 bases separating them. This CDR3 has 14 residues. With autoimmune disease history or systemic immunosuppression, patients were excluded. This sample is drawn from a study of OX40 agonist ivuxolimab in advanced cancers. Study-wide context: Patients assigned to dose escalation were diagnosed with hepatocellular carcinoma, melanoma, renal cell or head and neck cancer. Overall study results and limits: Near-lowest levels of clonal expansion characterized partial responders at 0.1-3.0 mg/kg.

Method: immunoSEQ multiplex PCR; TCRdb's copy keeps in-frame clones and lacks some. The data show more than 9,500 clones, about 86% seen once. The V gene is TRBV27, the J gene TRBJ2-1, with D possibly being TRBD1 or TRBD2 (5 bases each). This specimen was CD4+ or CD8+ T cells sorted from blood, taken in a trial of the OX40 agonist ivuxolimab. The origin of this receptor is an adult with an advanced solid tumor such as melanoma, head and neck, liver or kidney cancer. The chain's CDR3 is CASSLSGQGDEQFF. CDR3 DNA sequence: TGTGCCAGCAGCCTATCGGGGCAGGGCGATGAGCAGTTCTTC.